This T cell receptor beta chain was identified in a study of T-cell reconstitution after alpha-beta-depleted transplantation in children. Study results and limitations: Once a year had passed after transplant, T-cell counts and diversity came mostly from newly produced T cells. Reportedly, alpha-beta T cells present about two months post-transplant originated from several hundred expanded clones of graft origin. Some patients' high day-60 TCRbeta diversity was traced to surviving recipient T cells and thymic progenitors.

A library of TCRbeta sequences, prepared with unique molecular identifiers, was generated. TCRdb re-derived calls from the PCR reads in MiXCR, one entry per CDR3 protein. The sample holds fewer than 550,000 distinct CDR3 sequences, about 10% seen once. Notes on this clonotype: As yet, its antigen is unknown.

V lost 5 bases, J lost 6 bases, and 13 bases lay in between. The CDR3 length is 13 residues. Per the germline V gene, CDR1 is MNHEY and CDR2 is SVGEGT. The TCR comes from a female patient aged 2-10 years who had a stem cell transplant for aplastic anemia, so the T cells may come from the graft donor. The material was PBMCs, mostly from graft donor cells, obtained 180 days after TCRalphabeta/CD19-depleted stem cell transplant. The genes are TRBV6-2 or TRBV6-3 and TRBJ1-1; TRBD1 might be the D (6 bases). Here the CDR3 reads CASSVQGLSEAFF. CDR3 coding DNA: TGTGCCAGCAGTGTACAGGGCCTCTCTGAAGCTTTCTTT.